This is a list of T cell receptor beta chains from one sample in a study of T cells in Graves' hyperthyroidism and ophthalmopathy. TCRdb reanalysed the multiplex PCR reads using MiXCR and keeps one entry per CDR3 protein. The sample holds about 400,000 distinct CDR3 sequences, less than 20% seen once. Sequenced: blood. These receptors were obtained from a woman aged 18-30 years with Graves' hyperthyroidism that later progressed to Graves' ophthalmopathy. The CDR3 runs from the conserved cysteine through the conserved F or W. D genes are given only for firm matches. The size field is filled for only some rows; it gives once, few, many or a size class.

v_call	d_call	j_call	clone_size	cdr3_nt	cdr3_aa
TRBV18	NA	TRBJ2-7	NA	TGTGCCAGCTCACTGGGGACCTATTCCTACGAGCAGTACTTC	CASSLGTYSYEQYF
TRBV12-3/TRBV12-4	TRBD1	TRBJ1-2	many	TGTGCCGTCCAGGGGGCAGCGAACTATGGCTACACCTTC	CAVQGAANYGYTF
TRBV10-2	TRBD1	TRBJ2-2	few	TGCGCCAGCAGCGTGGACAGGGGGTCCGCCGGGGAGCTGTTTTTT	CASSVDRGSAGELFF
TRBV9	NA	TRBJ2-7	NA	TGTGCCAGCAGCGTAGCATTGGGGTTAGGCTCCTACGAGCAGTACTTC	CASSVALGLGSYEQYF
TRBV27	TRBD1	TRBJ2-3	few	TGTGCCAGCAGTCCAGGGACAGGGGGAGATACGCAGTATTTT	CASSPGTGGDTQYF
TRBV12-3/TRBV12-4	NA	TRBJ2-7	many	TGTGCCAGCAGTCCATCCGACGGTCCCTACGAGCAGTACTTC	CASSPSDGPYEQYF
TRBV20-1	NA	TRBJ1-5	NA	TGCAGTGCTAGAGGGCAGGTTGGCGCGGATCAGCCCCAGCATTTT	CSARGQVGADQPQHF
TRBV9	NA	TRBJ2-3	NA	TGTGCCAGCAGCGAGCCAAACAGCCGGGATACGCAGTATTTT	CASSEPNSRDTQYF
TRBV6-1	NA	TRBJ2-5	few	TGTGCCAGCAGTCCCCTGGTTGGTGACAAGACCCGGTACTTC	CASSPLVGDKTRYF
TRBV12-3/TRBV12-4	TRBD1	TRBJ2-7	many	TGTGCCAGCAGGCCCCCCGGGACAGGGGGCTCCTACGAGCAGTACTTC	CASRPPGTGGSYEQYF
TRBV6-1	TRBD2	TRBJ2-3	NA	TGTGCCAGCAAGGGGAATGCACTAGCGGGAGGGCCCACAGATACGCAGTATTTT	CASKGNALAGGPTDTQYF
TRBV28	TRBD2	TRBJ2-7	many	TGTGCCAGCAGGACTAGCGGGTCGCCCGGCGAGCAGTACTTC	CASRTSGSPGEQYF
TRBV11-1	NA	TRBJ2-1	many	TGTGCCAGCAGCTTAGAGAGGATACCCTCCTACAATGAGCAGTTCTTC	CASSLERIPSYNEQFF
TRBV28	TRBD2	TRBJ2-1	many	TGTGCCAGCAGAACCCCAGCGGGAGATGGTAATGAGCAGTTCTTC	CASRTPAGDGNEQFF
TRBV5-1	NA	TRBJ1-1	many	TGCGCCAGCAGCCCGTTTAGAAGCACTGAAGCTTTCTTT	CASSPFRSTEAFF
TRBV20-1	NA	TRBJ2-7	few	TGCAGTGCTAGTTACAGGTTCTACGAGCAGTACTTC	CSASYRFYEQYF
TRBV12-3/TRBV12-4	NA	TRBJ2-5	many	TGTGCCAGCGGAAAAGGGCTAACGAAAGAGACCCAGTACTTC	CASGKGLTKETQYF
TRBV12-3/TRBV12-4	NA	TRBJ2-3	many	TGTGCCAGCAGGCGGTCAGGGGGCACAGATACGCAGTATTTT	CASRRSGGTDTQYF
TRBV12-3/TRBV12-4	NA	TRBJ1-5	many	TGTGCCAGCAGTTTCAGCTCGGAAAATCAGCCCCAGCATTTT	CASSFSSENQPQHF
TRBV3-1	TRBD2	TRBJ2-7	NA	TGTGCCAGCAGCTTGGCTAGCGGGTTAAGGGAGCAGTACTTC	CASSLASGLREQYF
TRBV28	NA	TRBJ1-2	many	TGTGCCAGCAGTTTATACGGGGCCTACACCTTC	CASSLYGAYTF
TRBV2	NA	TRBJ2-2	many	TGTGCCAGCAGTGTGGACGGGGCCCCCGGGGAGCTGTTTTTT	CASSVDGAPGELFF
TRBV12-3/TRBV12-4	TRBD1	TRBJ1-1	many	TGTGCCAGCAGTTTATCCGTCCACAGGGGGCGGGCTGAAGCTTTCTTT	CASSLSVHRGRAEAFF
TRBV15	NA	TRBJ2-5	NA	TGTGCCACCAGCAGAGATATCCCGTTGGGCACCCAAGAGACCCAGTACTTC	CATSRDIPLGTQETQYF
TRBV7-9	TRBD1	TRBJ2-7	few	TGTGCCAGCCAGGACAGGGAGGAATTCGGCTACGAGCAGTACTTC	CASQDREEFGYEQYF
TRBV27	NA	TRBJ2-3	many	TGTGCCAGCAGTTTAGGGGAAACAGATACGCAGTATTTT	CASSLGETDTQYF
TRBV2	NA	TRBJ1-1	many	TGTGCCAGCAGTGAACGCCCTCGGGACGGTGAAGCTTTCTTT	CASSERPRDGEAFF
TRBV5-8	TRBD1	TRBJ1-1	many	TGTGCCAGCAGCTTGACAGGGGGAGGCACTGAAGCTTTCTTT	CASSLTGGGTEAFF
TRBV18	TRBD1	TRBJ2-1	many	TGTGCCAGCTCACCACCGAGACAGGGGATGTCGGCGAGCTCCTACAATGAGCAGTTCTTC	CASSPPRQGMSASSYNEQFF
TRBV5-8	NA	TRBJ1-2	many	TGTGCCAGCAGCTTTGGAGTTAACTATGGCTACACCTTC	CASSFGVNYGYTF
TRBV28	TRBD1	TRBJ2-3	few	TGTGCCAGCAGTTCGGGACAGATACTTGTCACAGATACGCAGTATTTT	CASSSGQILVTDTQYF
TRBV6-4	NA	TRBJ2-1	once	TGTGCCAGCAGCCTTAGGGCTAGCGAAGAGCATGAGCAGTTCTTC	CASSLRASEEHEQFF
TRBV12-3/TRBV12-4	NA	TRBJ2-7	many	TGTGCCAGCAGTCCTCGGACACTTTCCTACGAGCAGTACTTC	CASSPRTLSYEQYF
TRBV2	NA	TRBJ2-1	many	TGTGCCAGCAGTGGCAGCGTCAATGAGCAGTTCTTC	CASSGSVNEQFF
TRBV20-1	NA	TRBJ1-1	NA	TGCAGTGCTAGTAGGAAAATGAACACTGAAGCTTTCTTT	CSASRKMNTEAFF
TRBV6-2/TRBV6-3	NA	TRBJ2-1	few	TGTGCCAGCAGTCGGAGCGGTATTAATGGGCAGTTCTTC	CASSRSGINGQFF
TRBV12-3/TRBV12-4	NA	TRBJ2-7	many	TGTGCCAGCAGCCCACGACGGGAGAACGAGCAGTACTTC	CASSPRRENEQYF
TRBV2	NA	TRBJ2-2	many	TGTGCCAGCAGTGAAGTGTCCTGGGGGGGCAACACCGGGGAGCTGTTTTTT	CASSEVSWGGNTGELFF
TRBV30	NA	TRBJ1-5	NA	TGTGCCTGGGATCACAGTAGCAATCAGCCCCAGCATTTT	CAWDHSSNQPQHF
TRBV20-1	NA	TRBJ2-7	few	TGCAGTGCCTCCTCCGGGTTACGGATTTCCGAGCAGTACTTC	CSASSGLRISEQYF
TRBV29-1	TRBD2	TRBJ2-5	NA	TGCAGCGTTGAGAGGCTAGCGGCCGAGACCCAGTACTTC	CSVERLAAETQYF
TRBV6-1	NA	TRBJ1-5	many	TGTGCCAGCATTGTAACGGGGGGAAGCAATCAGCCCCAGCATTTT	CASIVTGGSNQPQHF
TRBV11-2	NA	TRBJ1-1	NA	TGTGCCAGCAGCTTGAGACAGCCTGAAGCTTTCTTT	CASSLRQPEAFF
TRBV6-5	NA	TRBJ2-3	many	TGTGCCAGCAGTTACTCCGTGGGAGCGGCAGATACGCAGTATTTT	CASSYSVGAADTQYF
TRBV20-1	TRBD2	TRBJ2-2	NA	TGCAGTGCTAGACTAGCGGGAGAGGTCGGGGAGCTGTTTTTT	CSARLAGEVGELFF
TRBV27	TRBD1	TRBJ1-5	many	TGTGCCAGCAGCTCTACAGGGGTCGTCCAGCCCCAGCATTTT	CASSSTGVVQPQHF
TRBV4-1	TRBD1	TRBJ2-3	few	TGCGCCAGCAGCCAAGGAGGGACAGTCGATACGCAGTATTTT	CASSQGGTVDTQYF
TRBV5-1	NA	TRBJ2-5	NA	TGCGCCAGCAGCTTGGAGGGGCCGCCAGAGACCCAGTACTTC	CASSLEGPPETQYF
TRBV6-1	NA	TRBJ1-5	NA	TGTGCCAGCAGAATCCGGGGGCAGCCCCAGCATTTT	CASRIRGQPQHF
TRBV7-6	NA	TRBJ2-3	few	TGTGCCAGCAGTCGCCGAGGGGCGGGACCCACAGATACGCAGTATTTT	CASSRRGAGPTDTQYF
TRBV29-1	NA	TRBJ1-2	NA	TGCAGCGTTGATTATGACGGAGGTGGCTACACCTTC	CSVDYDGGGYTF
TRBV6-2/TRBV6-3	NA	TRBJ1-4	few	TGTGCCAGCAGTTCGTGGGGGAGAACATCGAATGAAAAACTGTTTTTT	CASSSWGRTSNEKLFF
TRBV28	TRBD2	TRBJ2-1	many	TGTGCCAGCAGTTTGGGGCTAGCGGATCACAATGAGCAGTTCTTC	CASSLGLADHNEQFF
TRBV29-1	TRBD2	TRBJ2-1	NA	TGCAGCGGCATACTAGCGGACAGCCCCTACAATGAGCAGTTCTTC	CSGILADSPYNEQFF
TRBV6-1	NA	TRBJ2-5	many	TGTGCCAGCAGTGACGGACAGGGAGGGATACTAGAGACCCAGTACTTC	CASSDGQGGILETQYF
TRBV6-2/TRBV6-3	NA	TRBJ2-7	many	TGTGCCAGCAGTGCTCTAACAGAGACCTACGAGCAGTACTTC	CASSALTETYEQYF
TRBV12-3/TRBV12-4	TRBD2	TRBJ2-1	many	TGTGCCAGTGGCCCAGGACTAGCTGGAGACAATGAGCAGTTCTTC	CASGPGLAGDNEQFF
TRBV5-1	TRBD1	TRBJ1-6	few	TGCGCCAGCAGCCTCCAGACAGGGGGCGGTTCACCCCTCCACTTT	CASSLQTGGGSPLHF